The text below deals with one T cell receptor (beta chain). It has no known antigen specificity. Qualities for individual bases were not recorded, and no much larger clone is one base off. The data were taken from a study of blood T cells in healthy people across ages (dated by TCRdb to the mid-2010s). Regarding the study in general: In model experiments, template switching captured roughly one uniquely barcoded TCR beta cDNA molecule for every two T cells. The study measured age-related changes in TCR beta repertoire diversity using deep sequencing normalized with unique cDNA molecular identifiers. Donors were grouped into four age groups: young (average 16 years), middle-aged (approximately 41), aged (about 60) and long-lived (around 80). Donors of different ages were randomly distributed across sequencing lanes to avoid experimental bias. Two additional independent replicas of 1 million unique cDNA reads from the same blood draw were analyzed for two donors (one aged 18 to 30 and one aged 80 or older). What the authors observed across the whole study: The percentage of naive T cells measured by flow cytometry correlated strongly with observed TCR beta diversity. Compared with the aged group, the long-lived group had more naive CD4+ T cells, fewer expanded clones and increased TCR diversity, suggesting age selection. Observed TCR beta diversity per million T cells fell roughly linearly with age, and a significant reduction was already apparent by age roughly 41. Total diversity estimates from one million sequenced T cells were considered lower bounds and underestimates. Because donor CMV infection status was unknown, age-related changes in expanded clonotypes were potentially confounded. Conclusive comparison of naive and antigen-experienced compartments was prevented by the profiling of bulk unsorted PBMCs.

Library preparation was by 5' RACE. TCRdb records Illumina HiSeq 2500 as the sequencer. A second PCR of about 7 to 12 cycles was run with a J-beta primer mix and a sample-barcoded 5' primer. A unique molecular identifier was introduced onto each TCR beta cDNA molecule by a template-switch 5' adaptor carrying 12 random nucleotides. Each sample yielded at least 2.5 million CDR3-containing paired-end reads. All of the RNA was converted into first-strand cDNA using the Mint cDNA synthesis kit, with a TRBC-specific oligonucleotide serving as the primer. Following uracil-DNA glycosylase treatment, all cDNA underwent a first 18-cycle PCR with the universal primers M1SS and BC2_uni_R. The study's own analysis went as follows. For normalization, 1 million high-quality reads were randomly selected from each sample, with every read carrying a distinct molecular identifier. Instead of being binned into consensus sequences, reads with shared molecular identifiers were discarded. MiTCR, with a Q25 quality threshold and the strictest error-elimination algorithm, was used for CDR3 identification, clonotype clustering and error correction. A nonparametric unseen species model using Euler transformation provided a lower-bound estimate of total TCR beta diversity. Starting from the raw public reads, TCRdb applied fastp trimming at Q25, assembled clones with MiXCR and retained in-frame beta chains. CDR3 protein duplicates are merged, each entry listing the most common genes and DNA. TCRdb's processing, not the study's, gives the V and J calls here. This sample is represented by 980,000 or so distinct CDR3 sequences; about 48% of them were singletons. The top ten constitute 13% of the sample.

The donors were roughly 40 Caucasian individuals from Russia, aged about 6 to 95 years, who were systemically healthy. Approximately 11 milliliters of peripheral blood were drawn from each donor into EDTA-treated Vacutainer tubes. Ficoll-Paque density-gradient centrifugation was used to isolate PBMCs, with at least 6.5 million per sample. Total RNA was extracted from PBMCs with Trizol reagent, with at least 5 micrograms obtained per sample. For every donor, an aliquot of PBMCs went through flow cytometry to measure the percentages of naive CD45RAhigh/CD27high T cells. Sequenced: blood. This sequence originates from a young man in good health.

DNA sequence: TGTGCCAGCAGCTTAGGGGCCGGGACTTCCACCGGGGAGCTGTTTTTT. Its protein reads: CASSLGAGTSTGELFF. In this chain, TRBV11-2 is recombined with TRBJ2-2, and perhaps TRBD2 as D gene, on 6 matching bases. From its cysteine to its phenylalanine, the CDR3 spans 16 amino acids. The CDR3 DNA has 48 bases and is translated from base 1. V is cut by 1 base and J by 4 bases, and the space between the germline ends is 13 bases. CDR1 and CDR2 are drawn from the germline V gene: SGHAT, FQNNGV.